These T cell receptor beta chains were read from a single sample in a study of blood T cell repertoires in COVID-19. The protocol was immunoSEQ multiplex PCR, while the TCRdb copy is restricted to in-frame clones and leaves out a portion. This table holds 300,000 to 400,000 clones, 90% found once. The specimen sequenced was PBMCs or T cells enriched from blood (not recorded which). The receptors here all came from a man aged 55 to 70 who had recovered from COVID-19. CDR3s include the opening cysteine and the closing phenylalanine or tryptophan. Some rows have no size entry. The others give once, few or many, or a class for an expanded clone.

v_gene	j_gene	abundance	len	CDR3aa
TRBV9	TRBJ1-3	NA	16	CASSTLRQGRGNTIYF
TRBV5-8	TRBJ1-5	NA	16	CASSKVTGLLNQPQHF
TRBV6-5	TRBJ1-5	NA	15	CASSATGTGNQPQHF
TRBV6-5	TRBJ1-2	NA	15	CASSSTGTGVRGYTF
TRBV30	TRBJ2-2	NA	14	CAWDGTGGTGELFF
TRBV11-1	TRBJ1-2	NA	15	CASSFDGTGLYGYTF
TRBV7-2	TRBJ1-1	NA	12	CASGGDTTEAFF
TRBV27	TRBJ2-7	once	15	CASSFGLADSYEQYF
TRBV15	TRBJ2-5	NA	14	CATSNRRRSETQYF
TRBV5-5	TRBJ1-1	once	14	CASSFGQGGTEAFF
TRBV9	TRBJ2-1	NA	16	CASSQSGGSQDNEQFF
TRBV10-3	TRBJ2-1	NA	16	CAITAGLATSYNEQFF
TRBV2	TRBJ1-5	NA	16	CASSVDSSYSNQPQHF
TRBV7-3	TRBJ2-3	once	14	CASSSWPSPDTQYF
TRBV11-3	TRBJ2-2	NA	15	CASSLMTGSPGELFF
TRBV27	TRBJ2-1	NA	16	CASSLRAGGPYNEQFF
TRBV29-1	TRBJ2-5	NA	14	CSVGEGLGLETQYF
TRBV4-3	TRBJ2-7	NA	17	CASSQEFGLAGVYEQYF
TRBV7-9	TRBJ2-3	once	15	CASTHLASGSDTQYF
TRBV2	TRBJ1-3	NA	14	CASSAGQGGYTIYF
TRBV30	TRBJ1-3	NA	13	CAWIGVPGNTIYF
TRBV4-1	TRBJ1-3	NA	18	CASSIPGGQGFTGNTIYF
TRBV5-5	TRBJ1-4	NA	15	CASRLEGIQGEKLFF
TRBV5-4	TRBJ1-2	NA	15	CASSPAGQSFYGYTF
TRBV3-1/TRBV3-2	TRBJ2-1	NA	18	CASSHHPGPFLSYNEQFF
TRBV5-1	TRBJ2-5	NA	13	CASSKTGEETQYF
TRBV27	TRBJ1-2	NA	11	CASIGPRGYTF
TRBV28	TRBJ1-2	NA	11	CASSWRGGYTF
TRBV30	TRBJ2-5	NA	14	CAWSPGQFTETQYF
TRBV14	TRBJ2-1	once	15	CASSQDGHLYNEQFF
TRBV18	TRBJ2-7	once	14	CASSGYRSSYEQYF
TRBV27	TRBJ2-7	NA	14	CASRPGQAYYEQYF
TRBV18	TRBJ2-1	NA	12	CASSRQANEQFF
TRBV6-5	TRBJ1-2	few	13	CASSPAGYVGYTF
TRBV19	TRBJ1-3	NA	12	CASQGPGNTIYF
TRBV4-2	TRBJ1-1	few	12	CASSQARSKAFF
TRBV19	TRBJ2-5	once	12	CASSRSRDSPHF